Sequencing of this T cell receptor (beta chain) was carried out in a study of long-term antiretroviral therapy in people with HIV. immunoSEQ v3.0 was run at survey level. Sequencing used immunoSEQ multiplex PCR; TCRdb keeps in-frame clones, though not all of them. Of about 31,000 clones listed, around 79% are singletons. Regarding this clone: The target antigen is unknown.

The CDR3 extends over 15 amino acids. Looked up from germline, CDR1 is SGHVS and CDR2 is FQNEAQ. J gave up 4 bases and V 6 bases, and 9 bases lay outside the gene matches. A minimum of one pre-ART and two post-ART PBMC samples existed for each donor. Treatment locations for all participants with HIV were in the United States. The study, taken as a whole, reports: ART adherence, viral resistance and therapy changes were not recorded.

Sequencing used unsorted PBMCs, obtained 1.9 years after starting antiretroviral therapy. The sequence was obtained from a man aged 18 to 30 with HIV. This chain links TRBV7-8 with TRBJ1-3; 7 bases agree with TRBD1. The CDR3 DNA follows: TGTGCCAGCAGGCAGACAGGGTCCTCCGGAAACACCATATATTTT. It codes for CASRQTGSSGNTIYF. The entire variable domain, with the rest obtained from reference TRBV7-8 and TRBJ1-3, is as follows: GAGVSQSPRYKVAKRGQDVALRCDPISGHVSLFWYQQALGQGPEFLTYFQNEAQLDKSGLPSDRFFAERPEGSVSTLKIQRTQQEDSAVYLCASRQTGSSGNTIYFGEGSWLTVV.